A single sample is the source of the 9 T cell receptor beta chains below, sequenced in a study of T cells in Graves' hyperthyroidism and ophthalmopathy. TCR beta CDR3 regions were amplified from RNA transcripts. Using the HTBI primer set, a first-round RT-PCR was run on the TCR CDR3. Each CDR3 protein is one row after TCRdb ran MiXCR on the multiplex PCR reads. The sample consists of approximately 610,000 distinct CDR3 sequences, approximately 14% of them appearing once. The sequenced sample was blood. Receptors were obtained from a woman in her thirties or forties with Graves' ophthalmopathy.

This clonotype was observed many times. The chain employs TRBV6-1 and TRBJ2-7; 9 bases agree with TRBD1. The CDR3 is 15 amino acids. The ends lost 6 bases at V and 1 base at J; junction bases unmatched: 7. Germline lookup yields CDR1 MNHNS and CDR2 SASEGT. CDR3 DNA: TGTGCCAGCAGCAAAGACAGGGGGGTGTCCTACGAGCAGTACTTC. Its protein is CASSKDRGVSYEQYF.

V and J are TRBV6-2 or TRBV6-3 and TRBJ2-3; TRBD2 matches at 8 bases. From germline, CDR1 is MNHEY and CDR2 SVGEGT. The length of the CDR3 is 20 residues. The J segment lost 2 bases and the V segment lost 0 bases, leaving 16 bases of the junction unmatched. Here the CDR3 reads CASSYSESSGTLDYTDTQYF. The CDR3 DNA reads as TGTGCCAGCAGTTACTCGGAGAGTAGCGGGACTTTGGACTACACAGATACGCAGTATTTT.

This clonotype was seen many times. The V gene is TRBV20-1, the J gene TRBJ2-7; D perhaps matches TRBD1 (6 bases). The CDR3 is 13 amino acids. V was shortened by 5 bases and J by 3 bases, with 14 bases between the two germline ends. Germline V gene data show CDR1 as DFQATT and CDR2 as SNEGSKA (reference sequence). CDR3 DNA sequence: TGCAGTGCTGGGGACACGAACCTCTACGAGCAGTACTTC. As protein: CSAGDTNLYEQYF.

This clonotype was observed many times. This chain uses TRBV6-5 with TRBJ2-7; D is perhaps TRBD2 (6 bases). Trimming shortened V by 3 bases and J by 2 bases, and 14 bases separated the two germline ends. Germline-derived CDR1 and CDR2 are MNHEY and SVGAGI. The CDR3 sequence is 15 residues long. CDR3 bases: TGTGCCAGCAGTTATGGCCGCGGAGGGGCCTACGAGCAGTACTTC. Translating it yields CASSYGRGGAYEQYF.

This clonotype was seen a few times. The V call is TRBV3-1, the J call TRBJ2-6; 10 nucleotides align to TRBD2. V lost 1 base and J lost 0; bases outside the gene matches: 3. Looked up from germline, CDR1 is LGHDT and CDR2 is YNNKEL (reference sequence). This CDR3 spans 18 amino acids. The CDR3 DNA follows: TGTGCCAGCAGCCAAGTTTCTAGCGGGAGCTCTGGGGCCAACGTCCTGACTTTC. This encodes CASSQVSSGSSGANVLTF.

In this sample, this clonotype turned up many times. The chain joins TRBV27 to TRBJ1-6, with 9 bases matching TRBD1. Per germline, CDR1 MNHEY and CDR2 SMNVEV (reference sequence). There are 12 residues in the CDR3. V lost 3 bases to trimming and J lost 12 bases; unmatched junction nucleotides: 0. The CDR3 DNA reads TGTGCCAGCAGTTTGGGACAGGGACCCCTCCACTTT. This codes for CASSLGQGPLHF.

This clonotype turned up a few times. CDR3 loop: CASSPQTSGRFQETQYF. The CDR3 DNA follows: TGCGCCAGCAGCCCTCAGACTAGCGGGAGGTTTCAAGAGACCCAGTACTTC. The V gene is TRBV4-1, the J gene TRBJ2-5; 13 positions agree with TRBD2. The CDR3 totals 17 residues. The J segment lost 2 bases and the V segment lost 4 bases, leaving 7 bases of the junction unmatched. Germline V gives CDR1 MGHRA, CDR2 YSYEKL.

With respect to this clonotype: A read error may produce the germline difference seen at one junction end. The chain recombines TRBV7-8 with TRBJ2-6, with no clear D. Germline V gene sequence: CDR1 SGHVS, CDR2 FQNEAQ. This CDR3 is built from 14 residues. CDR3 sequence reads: CASTPSTGANVLTF. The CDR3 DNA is TGTGCAAGCACCCCCTCTACTGGGGCCAACGTCCTGACTTTC.

CDR3 sequence (DNA): TGTGCCAGCAGCCTACCGTACACTGAAGCTTTCTTT. This sequence encodes CASSLPYTEAFF. The chain recombines TRBV28 with TRBJ1-1; D remains ambiguous. V lost 6 bases and J 3 bases, leaving 8 bases between the germline ends. The germline V gene encodes CDR1 MDHEN and CDR2 SYDVKM. The CDR3 covers 12 residues.